A selection of T cell receptor beta chains follows, all from one sample in a study of blood T cell repertoires in COVID-19. Sequencing used immunoSEQ multiplex PCR; TCRdb keeps in-frame clones, though not all of them. The table shows roughly 100,000 clones, with over 75% occurring only once. The sequenced sample was peripheral blood. Receptor source: a human donor in a cohort sampled during active COVID-19. Each CDR3 is given with its conserved first and last residue. The D gene is left open where the match is weak. Not every row has a clone size; where given, it reads once, few, many or a size class.

v_call	d_call	j_call	clone_size	cdr3_nt	cdr3_aa
TRBV6-5	TRBD2	TRBJ2-7	.	TGTGCCAGCACCTACGGGGGGACCTCCCGCGGGGAGCAGTACTTC	CASTYGGTSRGEQYF
TRBV30	.	TRBJ1-4	.	TGTGCCTGGGACCGGGAGGCGGAGGAAAAACTGTTTTTT	CAWDREAEEKLFF
TRBV5-1	.	TRBJ1-3	.	TGCGCCAGCAGCTTGGACAGGGCTGTTTTTGGAAACACCATATATTTT	CASSLDRAVFGNTIYF
TRBV4-1	TRBD2	TRBJ2-1	.	TGCGCCAGCAGCCAAGAGCCGCGGGGGTTTGAGCAGTTCTTC	CASSQEPRGFEQFF
TRBV19	TRBD1	TRBJ1-2	.	TGTGCCAGTAGTAATCCGGGACAGGGGGCCTATGGCTACACCTTC	CASSNPGQGAYGYTF
TRBV5-3	.	TRBJ2-2	few	TGTGCCAGAAGCCAACAGGGTGCGATCGACACCGGGGAGCTGTTTTTT	CARSQQGAIDTGELFF
TRBV5-1	.	TRBJ2-7	.	TGCGCCAGCAAAGAGAGCGAGTCCTACGAGCAGTACTTC	CASKESESYEQYF
TRBV6-5	TRBD1	TRBJ1-3	.	TGTGCCAGCAGATCCCCCACAGGGGCTGGAAACACCATATATTTT	CASRSPTGAGNTIYF
TRBV5-1	.	TRBJ1-1	.	TGCGCCAGCAGGCGACAGGCTGGGGCGAACACTGAAGCTTTCTTT	CASRRQAGANTEAFF
TRBV6-5	.	TRBJ2-2	.	TGTGCCAGCAGTTACTCCCAGAACACCGGGGAGCTGTTTTTT	CASSYSQNTGELFF
TRBV7-8	TRBD1	TRBJ1-3	.	TGTGCCAGCAGTATAGACAGGGCTGGAAACACCATATATTTT	CASSIDRAGNTIYF
TRBV13	.	TRBJ2-3	once	TGTGCCAGCAGCTCCAAATTAGAGGGCACAGATACGCAGTATTTT	CASSSKLEGTDTQYF
TRBV5-1	.	TRBJ1-1	.	TGCGCCAGCAGCTTCAGTCCTAACACTGAAGCTTTCTTT	CASSFSPNTEAFF
TRBV6-2/TRBV6-3	TRBD1	TRBJ1-4	.	TGTGCCAGCAGTTCAGACAGGGCGGCAACTAATGAAAAACTGTTTTTT	CASSSDRAATNEKLFF
TRBV9	.	TRBJ2-6	.	TGTGCCAGCAGCGTAGCCCAGGGGCCCACCTCTGGGGCCAACGTCCTGACTTTC	CASSVAQGPTSGANVLTF
TRBV3-1/TRBV3-2	TRBD2	TRBJ2-3	.	TGTGCCAGCAGCCAGGATTGGGGGGGTATCACAGATACGCAGTATTTT	CASSQDWGGITDTQYF
TRBV19	TRBD1	TRBJ2-2	.	TGTGCCAGTATAGGGTACGGGGGACAGGGGTTTGTCGGGGAGCTGTTTTTT	CASIGYGGQGFVGELFF
TRBV6-5	TRBD1	TRBJ2-7	.	TGTGCCAGCATTCCGGGACAGGGGAACTACGAGCAGTACTTC	CASIPGQGNYEQYF
TRBV27	TRBD1	TRBJ1-2	few	TGTGCCAGCAGTTCCACAGGGGAGGACTATGGCTACACCTTC	CASSSTGEDYGYTF
TRBV6-5	TRBD1	TRBJ1-2	.	TGTGCCAGCAGACCAGACAGGGAAAACTATGGCTACACCTTC	CASRPDRENYGYTF
TRBV28	.	TRBJ1-5	.	TGTGCCAGCAGTTCGATAGACAGAAACAATCAGCCCCAGCATTTT	CASSSIDRNNQPQHF
TRBV27	TRBD1	TRBJ1-1	.	TGTGCCAGCAGTACAGGGGGCACTGAAGCTTTCTTT	CASSTGGTEAFF
TRBV5-6	.	TRBJ2-5	.	TGTGCCAGCAGCTTAGGTTACAGTAAAGAGACCCAGTACTTC	CASSLGYSKETQYF
TRBV5-1	TRBD2	TRBJ2-2	.	TGCGCCAGCAGCTTGTTGGGTAGCGGGAGCACCGGGGAGCTGTTTTTT	CASSLLGSGSTGELFF
TRBV25-1	.	TRBJ2-7	.	TGTGCCAGCAGTGTATCCTACGAGCAGTACTTC	CASSVSYEQYF
TRBV7-7	TRBD1	TRBJ2-5	.	TGTGCCAGCAGCGCCTCTTCCGGGACAGCAGAGACCCAGTACTTC	CASSASSGTAETQYF
TRBV3-1/TRBV3-2	TRBD2	TRBJ2-7	.	TGTGCCAGCAGCCTCCGTCCGGGACTAGCCTACGAGCAGTACTTC	CASSLRPGLAYEQYF
TRBV2	TRBD1	TRBJ2-7	.	TGTGCCAGCATGGGACAGGGACTTCTCGGTGGGCAGTACTTC	CASMGQGLLGGQYF
TRBV4-2	TRBD1	TRBJ1-2	few	TGTGCCAGCAGACCCACCGGGACAGGGGGCTCTGGCTACACCTTC	CASRPTGTGGSGYTF
TRBV5-4	TRBD2	TRBJ2-7	once	TGTGCCAGCACTATAAGCGGGAGTCAACACGAGCAGTACTTC	CASTISGSQHEQYF
TRBV29-1	TRBD1	TRBJ2-2	once	TGCAGCGCCGCGGGACAGGGAAACGGGGAGCTGTTTTTT	CSAAGQGNGELFF
TRBV24-1	TRBD1	TRBJ2-3	.	TGTGCCACCAGTGATGCGACAGGGACCCCAGATACGCAGTATTTT	CATSDATGTPDTQYF
TRBV3-1/TRBV3-2	TRBD2	TRBJ2-7	many	TGTGCCAGCAGCCATCTAGCGGGCTCCTACGAGCAGTACTTC	CASSHLAGSYEQYF
TRBV28	.	TRBJ1-3	few	TGTGCCAGCAGTTTACCAGGGTCTGGAAACACCATATATTTT	CASSLPGSGNTIYF
TRBV11-2	TRBD2	TRBJ2-1	.	TGTGCCAGCAGCTTAGCAAGGGCGGGAGGTGCCACGCGGAATGAGCAGTTCTTC	CASSLARAGGATRNEQFF
TRBV9	TRBD2	TRBJ2-5	.	TGTGCCAGCAGCCCCCGACTAGCGGGAGGATTAGGGGAGACCCAGTACTTC	CASSPRLAGGLGETQYF
TRBV3-1/TRBV3-2	.	TRBJ2-4	.	TGTGCCAGCGTTCCTTGGGCTTTAGCCAAAAACATTCAGTACTTC	CASVPWALAKNIQYF
TRBV30	.	TRBJ1-1	.	TGTGCCTGGAGAGAAACATTCAACACTGAAGCTTTCTTT	CAWRETFNTEAFF
TRBV3-1/TRBV3-2	.	TRBJ2-5	.	TGTGCCAGCAGCTACCCTGACTATCAAGAGACCCAGTACTTC	CASSYPDYQETQYF
TRBV6-5	TRBD1	TRBJ2-7	.	TGTGCCAGCAGTTACTCGGGACAGGGTACCTACGAGCAGTACTTC	CASSYSGQGTYEQYF
TRBV6-4	.	TRBJ2-1	.	TGTGCCAGCAGTTCTTTCCCCTCTAGCGTCAGTTACAATGAGCAGTTCTTC	CASSSFPSSVSYNEQFF
TRBV5-1	.	TRBJ2-5	.	TGCGCCAGCAGCCCCGCGGGCCAAGAGACCCAGTACTTC	CASSPAGQETQYF
TRBV18	.	TRBJ1-1	.	TGTGCCAGCACGCAAATTAGGAACACTGAAGCTTTCTTT	CASTQIRNTEAFF
TRBV28	.	TRBJ1-6	.	TGTGCCAGCAGTTTGAGTCGCTCACCCCTCCACTTT	CASSLSRSPLHF
TRBV5-8	TRBD1	TRBJ1-5	.	TGTGCCAGCAGCGATCGGTGGGGACAGGGCAATCAGCCCCAGCATTTT	CASSDRWGQGNQPQHF
TRBV30	.	TRBJ2-6	.	TGTGCCTGGAGCGCAGGGGCTGGGGCCAACGTCCTGACTTTC	CAWSAGAGANVLTF
TRBV6-4	TRBD2	TRBJ2-1	.	TGTGCCAGCAGCCTGACGCCTAGCGGGGGTGGAGATGAGCAGTTCTTC	CASSLTPSGGGDEQFF
TRBV5-5	.	TRBJ1-2	.	TGTGCCAGCAGCGGCACCGGGACATTCAACTATGGCTACACCTTC	CASSGTGTFNYGYTF